A selection of T cell receptor beta chains follows, all from one sample in a study of cytomegalovirus exposure and HLA in healthy donors. Here immunoSEQ multiplex PCR was the method, and the copy in TCRdb shows in-frame clones only, minus some. The sample holds tens of thousands of clones, around 89% seen once. Sequencing was done on a sample of PBMCs. All receptors come from a woman aged 18-29 years in good health and CMV-seronegative. Both conserved end residues are trimmed from each CDR3.

j_gene,len,v_gene,CDR3aa
TRBJ2-7,13,TRBV5-6,ASSLRGAGVYEQY
TRBJ1-2,13,TRBV4-1,ASSQGEKGVYGYT
TRBJ2-7,11,TRBV7-8,ASSQATSGEQY
TRBJ2-7,14,TRBV5-1,ASSMDLLSAGGEQY
TRBJ1-3,13,TRBV27,ASSLDRGPGNTIY
TRBJ2-7,12,TRBV11-2,ASSFSGGGGEQY
TRBJ1-1,13,TRBV30,AWSVLGEGATEAF
TRBJ2-2,15,TRBV7-6,ASSLVAGGENTGELF
TRBJ2-7,13,TRBV6-5,ASSYRDRGGYEQY
TRBJ1-1,11,TRBV2,ASSGRWNTEAF
TRBJ1-5,13,TRBV5-6,ASSPYRTAMRPQH
TRBJ1-1,10,TRBV7-9,ASSLISYEAF
TRBJ1-4,12,TRBV29-1,SAGPQGTNEKLF